The rows below give T cell receptor beta chains drawn from one sample of a study of T cells in Graves' hyperthyroidism and ophthalmopathy. One entry per CDR3 protein results from TCRdb running MiXCR on the multiplex PCR reads. The sample lists 800,000 or so distinct CDR3 sequences, 38% occurring once. Sample: blood. The source of these receptors is a man younger than 35 with Graves' hyperthyroidism. CDR3s include the opening cysteine and the closing phenylalanine or tryptophan. Each record gives: V gene, CDR3 protein.

v_gene: TRBV5-5; CDR3aa: CASVQAGTGRPEAFF
v_gene: TRBV12-3/TRBV12-4; CDR3aa: CASSPAQGEGVWLFAEAFF
v_gene: TRBV12-3/TRBV12-4; CDR3aa: CASSLRVSFGAQHF
v_gene: TRBV15; CDR3aa: CATSRETPGQDATNEKLFF
v_gene: TRBV2; CDR3aa: CASWTGDSMNTEAFF
v_gene: TRBV2; CDR3aa: CASNNPPGRTIYF
v_gene: TRBV6-5; CDR3aa: CASTRRQDRYEQYF
v_gene: TRBV29-1; CDR3aa: CSVHGQSPYGYTF
v_gene: TRBV7-8; CDR3aa: CASSLAEVYEQYF
v_gene: TRBV7-9; CDR3aa: CASRLGTGGIETKYF
v_gene: TRBV5-1; CDR3aa: CASSYPDREGETQYF
v_gene: TRBV20-1; CDR3aa: CSTPRRAGANVLTF
v_gene: TRBV6-5; CDR3aa: CASSGGTGANVLTF
v_gene: TRBV9; CDR3aa: CASSVGQGHIYGYTF
v_gene: TRBV7-8; CDR3aa: CASSSYPRTLSYGYTF
v_gene: TRBV9; CDR3aa: CASSVSPGVSGNTIYF
v_gene: TRBV6-1; CDR3aa: CASRNMGVMNTEAFF
v_gene: TRBV19; CDR3aa: CASSMGQAIEAFF
v_gene: TRBV7-3; CDR3aa: CASSLRPLGTGELFF
v_gene: TRBV4-1; CDR3aa: CASSQDGPHKHF
v_gene: TRBV10-3; CDR3aa: CAISGTGSGHYGYTF
v_gene: TRBV12-3/TRBV12-4; CDR3aa: CASSFSPTEAFF
v_gene: TRBV7-3; CDR3aa: CASSSQGRRETQYF
v_gene: TRBV2; CDR3aa: CASSGGAQNEQYF
v_gene: TRBV7-8; CDR3aa: CASSPFGGRNTEAFF
v_gene: TRBV19; CDR3aa: CASSITGSGPQHF
v_gene: TRBV7-9; CDR3aa: CASSLLGNYQETQYF
v_gene: TRBV10-3; CDR3aa: CAISRRAGGQPQHF
v_gene: TRBV15; CDR3aa: CATSRDGHRGTGSGYEQYF
v_gene: TRBV20-1; CDR3aa: CSVDRVNF
v_gene: TRBV4-1; CDR3aa: CASSQEAGGRETQYF
v_gene: TRBV7-9; CDR3aa: CASSQYRDTEAFF
v_gene: TRBV11-2; CDR3aa: CASSTWELASGANVLTF
v_gene: TRBV9; CDR3aa: CASSPDGARTQYF
v_gene: TRBV10-3; CDR3aa: CAISVGSNTEAFF
v_gene: TRBV7-8; CDR3aa: CATSQEEYSSYEQYF
v_gene: TRBV15; CDR3aa: CATSAPSGTVAYEQYF
v_gene: TRBV12-3/TRBV12-4; CDR3aa: CASSDIGNQPQHF
v_gene: TRBV12-3/TRBV12-4; CDR3aa: CASRRALRETQYF
v_gene: TRBV10-2; CDR3aa: CAGTGRNTEAFF
v_gene: TRBV9; CDR3aa: CASSPIEREPAETQYF
v_gene: TRBV10-3; CDR3aa: CAISESRGPYEHF
v_gene: TRBV15; CDR3aa: CATSVQRPSGGREQFF
v_gene: TRBV7-3; CDR3aa: CASSFSGERNDGYTF
v_gene: TRBV7-9; CDR3aa: CASSLWADSPLHF
v_gene: TRBV20-1; CDR3aa: CSARDRGRSGYEQYF
v_gene: TRBV28; CDR3aa: CASSYGWGETQYF
v_gene: TRBV20-1; CDR3aa: CSASQRNTGELFF
v_gene: TRBV7-2; CDR3aa: CASSPHVTHGTQYF
v_gene: TRBV25-1; CDR3aa: CASSLQQGTDQETQYF
v_gene: TRBV19; CDR3aa: CASNDRDNSPLHF
v_gene: TRBV20-1; CDR3aa: CSATRDSFYEQYF
v_gene: TRBV10-3; CDR3aa: CAISASQGIGNQPQHF
v_gene: TRBV6-5; CDR3aa: CASSETAGSHGYTF
v_gene: TRBV2; CDR3aa: CASVPRTGLHYGYTF
v_gene: TRBV14; CDR3aa: CASSRTGVLYEQYF
v_gene: TRBV12-3/TRBV12-4; CDR3aa: CASNPGRSDGPQHF